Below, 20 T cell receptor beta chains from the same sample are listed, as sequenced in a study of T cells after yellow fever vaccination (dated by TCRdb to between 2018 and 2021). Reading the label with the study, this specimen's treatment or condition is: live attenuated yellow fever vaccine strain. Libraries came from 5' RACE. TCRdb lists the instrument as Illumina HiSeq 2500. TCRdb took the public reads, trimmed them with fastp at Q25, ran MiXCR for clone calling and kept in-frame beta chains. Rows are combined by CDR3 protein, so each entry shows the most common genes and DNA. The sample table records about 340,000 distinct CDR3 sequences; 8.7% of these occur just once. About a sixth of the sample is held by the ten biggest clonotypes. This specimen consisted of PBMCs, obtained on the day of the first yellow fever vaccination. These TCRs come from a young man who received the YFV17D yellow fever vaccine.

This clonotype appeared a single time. As DNA, the CDR3 is TGTGCCAGCAGCTGGGACAGGGGGTCCAAAAACATTCAGTACTTC. It translates to CASSWDRGSKNIQYF. V gene TRBV7-9 combines with J gene TRBJ2-4, with 11 positions matching TRBD1. V was clipped by 4 bases and J by 2 bases; unmatched bases: 1. The CDR3 runs 15 residues. CDR1 SEHNR and CDR2 FQNEAQ come from the germline V gene (reference sequence).

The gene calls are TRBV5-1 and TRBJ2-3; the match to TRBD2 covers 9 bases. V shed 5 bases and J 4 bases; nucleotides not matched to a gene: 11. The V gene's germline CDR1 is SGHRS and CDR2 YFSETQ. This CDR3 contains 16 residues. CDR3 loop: CASRGRGAGGADTQYF. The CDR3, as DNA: TGCGCCAGCAGGGGCAGAGGAGCGGGGGGCGCAGATACGCAGTATTTT. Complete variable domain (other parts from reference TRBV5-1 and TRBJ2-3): KAGVTQTPRYLIKTRGQQVTLSCSPISGHRSVSWYQQTPGQGLQFLFEYFSETQRNKGNFPGRFSGRQFSNSRSEMNVSTLELGDSALYLCASRGRGAGGADTQYFGPGTRLTVL.

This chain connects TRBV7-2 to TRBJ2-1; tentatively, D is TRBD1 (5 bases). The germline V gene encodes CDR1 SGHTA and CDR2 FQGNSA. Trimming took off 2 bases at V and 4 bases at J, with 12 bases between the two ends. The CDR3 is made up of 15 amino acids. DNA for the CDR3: TGTGCCAGCAGCTTACAGGGTTCGACGTACAATGAGCAGTTCTTC. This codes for CASSLQGSTYNEQFF.

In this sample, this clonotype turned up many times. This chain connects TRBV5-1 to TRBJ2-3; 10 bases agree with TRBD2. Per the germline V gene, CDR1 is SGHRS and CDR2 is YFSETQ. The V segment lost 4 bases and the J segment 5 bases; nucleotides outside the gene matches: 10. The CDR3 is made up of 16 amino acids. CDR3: CASSGQAGGPIDTQYF. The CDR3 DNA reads TGCGCCAGCAGCGGACAAGCGGGGGGGCCAATAGATACGCAGTATTTT.

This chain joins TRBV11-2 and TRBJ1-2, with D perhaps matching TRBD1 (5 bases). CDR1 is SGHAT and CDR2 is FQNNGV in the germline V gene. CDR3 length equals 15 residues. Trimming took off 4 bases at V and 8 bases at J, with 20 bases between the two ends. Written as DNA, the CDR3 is TGTGCCAGCAGCTCAATATCGGGGCCCTCAGGCGGCTACACCTTC. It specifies CASSSISGPSGGYTF.

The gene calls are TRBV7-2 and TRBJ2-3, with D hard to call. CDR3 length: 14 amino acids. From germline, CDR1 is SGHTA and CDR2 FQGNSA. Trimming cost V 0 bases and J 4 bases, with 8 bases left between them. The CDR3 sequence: CASSLAFAPDTQYF. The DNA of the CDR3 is TGTGCCAGCAGCTTAGCGTTCGCACCAGATACGCAGTATTTT.

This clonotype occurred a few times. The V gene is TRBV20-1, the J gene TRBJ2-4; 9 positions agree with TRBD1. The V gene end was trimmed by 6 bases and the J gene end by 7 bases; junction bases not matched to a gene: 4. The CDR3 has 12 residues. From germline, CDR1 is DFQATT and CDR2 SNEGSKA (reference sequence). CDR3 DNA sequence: TGCAGTGCCAGGACAGGGGCGAACATTCAGTACTTC. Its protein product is CSARTGANIQYF.

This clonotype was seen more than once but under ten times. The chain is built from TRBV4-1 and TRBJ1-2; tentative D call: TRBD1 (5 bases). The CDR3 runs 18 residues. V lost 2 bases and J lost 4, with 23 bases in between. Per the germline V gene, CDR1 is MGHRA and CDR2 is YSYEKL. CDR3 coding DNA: TGCGCCAGCAGCCAATCTTCGGGGCAAGAGGACCAGGGCTATGGCTACACCTTC. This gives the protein CASSQSSGQEDQGYGYTF.

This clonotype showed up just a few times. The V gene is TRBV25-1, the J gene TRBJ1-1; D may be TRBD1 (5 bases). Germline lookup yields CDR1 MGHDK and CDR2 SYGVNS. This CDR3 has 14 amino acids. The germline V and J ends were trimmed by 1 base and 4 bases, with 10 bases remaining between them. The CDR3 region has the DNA TGTGCCAGCAGTGAATTGAGGAGGGGCACTGAAGCTTTCTTT. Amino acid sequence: CASSELRRGTEAFF.

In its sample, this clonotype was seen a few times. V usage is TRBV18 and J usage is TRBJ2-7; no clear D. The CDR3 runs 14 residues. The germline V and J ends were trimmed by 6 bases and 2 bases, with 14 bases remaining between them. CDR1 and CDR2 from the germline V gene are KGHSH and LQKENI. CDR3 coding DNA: TGTGCCAGCTCCTCCGGGCTCGGAACCTACGAGCAGTACGTC. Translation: CASSSGLGTYEQYV.

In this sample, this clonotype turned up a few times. DNA of the CDR3: TGTGCCAGCATCAAAAGGGGGCAGGGGGCGCACGAGACCCAGTACTTC. The encoded protein is CASIKRGQGAHETQYF. The V call is TRBV3-1, the J call TRBJ2-5; the match to TRBD1 covers 8 bases. The length of the CDR3 is 16 residues. With V trimmed by 7 bases and J by 5 bases, 15 bases remained unmatched. The V gene's germline CDR1 is LGHDT and CDR2 YNNKEL (reference sequence).

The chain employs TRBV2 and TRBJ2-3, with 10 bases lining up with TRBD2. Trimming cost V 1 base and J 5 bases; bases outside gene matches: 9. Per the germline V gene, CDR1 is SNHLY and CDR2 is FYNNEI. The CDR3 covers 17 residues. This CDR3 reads CASSEETSGDWGDTQYF. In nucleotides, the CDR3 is TGTGCCAGCAGTGAAGAAACTAGCGGGGACTGGGGAGATACGCAGTATTTT. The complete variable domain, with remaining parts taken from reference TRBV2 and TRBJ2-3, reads EPEVTQTPSHQVTQMGQEVILRCVPISNHLYFYWYRQILGQKVEFLVSFYNNEISEKSEIFDDQFSVERPDGSNFTLKIRSTKLEDSAMYFCASSEETSGDWGDTQYFGPGTRLTVL.

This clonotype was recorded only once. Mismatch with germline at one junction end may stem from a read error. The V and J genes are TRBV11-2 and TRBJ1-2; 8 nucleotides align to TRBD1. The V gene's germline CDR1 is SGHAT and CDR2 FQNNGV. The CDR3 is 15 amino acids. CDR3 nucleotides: TGTGCCAGCAGCCCAGCCCTAGGACAGGGAAGGGGCTACGCCTTC. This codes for CASSPALGQGRGYAF.

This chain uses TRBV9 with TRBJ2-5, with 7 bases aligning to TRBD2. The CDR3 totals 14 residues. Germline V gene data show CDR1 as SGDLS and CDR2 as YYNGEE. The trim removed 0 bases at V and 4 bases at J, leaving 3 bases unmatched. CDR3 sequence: CASSVGAGTETQYF. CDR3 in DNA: TGTGCCAGCAGCGTAGGAGCGGGGACAGAGACCCAGTACTTC.

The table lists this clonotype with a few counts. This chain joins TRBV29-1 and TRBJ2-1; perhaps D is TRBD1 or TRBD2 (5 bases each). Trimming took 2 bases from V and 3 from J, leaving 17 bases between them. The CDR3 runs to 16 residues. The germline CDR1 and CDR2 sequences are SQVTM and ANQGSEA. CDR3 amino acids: CSVEWGRRGDYNEQFF. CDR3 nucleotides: TGCAGCGTTGAATGGGGCAGACGGGGTGACTACAATGAGCAGTTCTTC.

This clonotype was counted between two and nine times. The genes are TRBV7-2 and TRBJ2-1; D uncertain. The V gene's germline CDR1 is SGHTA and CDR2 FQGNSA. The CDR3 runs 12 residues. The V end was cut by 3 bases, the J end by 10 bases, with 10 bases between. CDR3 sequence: CASSLVAREQFF. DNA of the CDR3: TGTGCCAGCAGCTTGGTTGCTAGGGAGCAGTTCTTC.

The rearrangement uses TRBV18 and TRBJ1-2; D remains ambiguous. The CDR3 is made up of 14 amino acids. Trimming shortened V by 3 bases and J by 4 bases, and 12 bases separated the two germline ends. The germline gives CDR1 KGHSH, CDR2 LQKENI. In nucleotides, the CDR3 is TGTGCCAGCTCACCCTTCGGGCGGACCTATGGCTACACCTTC. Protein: CASSPFGRTYGYTF.

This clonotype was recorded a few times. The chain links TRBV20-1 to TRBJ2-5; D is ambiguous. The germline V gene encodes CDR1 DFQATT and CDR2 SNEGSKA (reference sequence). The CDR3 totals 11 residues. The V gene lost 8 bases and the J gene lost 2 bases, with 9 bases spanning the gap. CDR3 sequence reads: CSRLVQETQYF. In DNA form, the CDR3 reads TGCAGTCGCTTGGTACAAGAGACCCAGTACTTC.

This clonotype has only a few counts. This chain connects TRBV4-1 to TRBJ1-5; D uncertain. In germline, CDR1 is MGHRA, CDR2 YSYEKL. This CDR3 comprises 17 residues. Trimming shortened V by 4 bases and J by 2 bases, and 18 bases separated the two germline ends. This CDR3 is CASSLSPGYVGNQPQHF. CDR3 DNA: TGCGCCAGCAGCCTTTCCCCCGGTTATGTAGGCAATCAGCCCCAGCATTTT.

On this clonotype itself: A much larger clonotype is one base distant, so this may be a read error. The CDR3 DNA reads as TGTGCCAGCAGCTTAGTGAGGACAGGGGATTTCCAGCCCCAGCATTTT. Amino acids: CASSLVRTGDFQPQHF. The chain combines TRBV7-2 with TRBJ1-5; 9 positions agree with TRBD1. The CDR3 consists of 16 residues. CDR1 is SGHTA and CDR2 is FQGNSA in the germline V gene. The J segment lost 7 bases and the V segment lost 1 base, leaving 8 bases of the junction unmatched.